A selection of T cell receptor beta chains follows, all from one sample in a study of T cells in Graves' hyperthyroidism and ophthalmopathy. MiXCR, run by TCRdb on the multiplex PCR reads, gives a single entry per CDR3 protein. The sample gives about 570,000 distinct CDR3 sequences, approximately 44% of which show up once; roughly 20% is in the top ten. Sequencing was carried out using peripheral blood or thyroid tissue (not recorded which). Receptor source: an adult woman with Graves' disease, either hyperthyroidism or ophthalmopathy (not recorded which). The CDR3 runs from the conserved cysteine through the conserved F or W. The D gene is left open where the match is weak. Rows give clone size only sometimes, using once, few, many, or a class for an expanded clone.

j_call	d_call	v_call	clone_size	cdr3_aa	cdr3_nt
TRBJ2-5	TRBD2	TRBV5-4	many	CASSWDLGLAGQETQYF	TGTGCCAGCAGCTGGGACTTGGGACTAGCGGGACAGGAGACCCAGTACTTC
TRBJ1-2	TRBD1	TRBV29-1	NA	CSVEGQGARGYTF	TGCAGCGTTGAGGGACAGGGGGCACGAGGCTACACCTTC
TRBJ2-6	TRBD1	TRBV19	many	CASGTGDSGANVLTF	TGTGCCAGTGGGACAGGGGACTCTGGGGCCAACGTCCTGACTTTC
TRBJ1-2	NA	TRBV25-1	NA	CASSPAEEYGYTF	TGTGCCAGCAGTCCCGCAGAGGAGTATGGCTACACCTTC
TRBJ2-2	NA	TRBV20-1	many	CSARSGSGWNTGELFF	TGCAGTGCTAGATCCGGGAGTGGTTGGAACACCGGGGAGCTGTTTTTT
TRBJ1-2	NA	TRBV25-1	NA	CASRETGIANYGYTF	TGTGCCAGCAGGGAGACTGGGATAGCTAACTATGGCTACACCTTC
TRBJ2-7	NA	TRBV2	NA	CASSFAGTYEQYF	TGTGCCAGCAGTTTCGCCGGTACCTACGAGCAGTACTTC
TRBJ2-5	NA	TRBV6-2/TRBV6-3	many	CASSYRRKALQETQYF	TGTGCCAGCAGTTATCGCCGGAAGGCCCTTCAAGAGACCCAGTACTTC
TRBJ1-2	NA	TRBV25-1	many	CASTLNDEYGYTF	TGTGCCAGCACCCTGAATGACGAATATGGCTACACCTTC
TRBJ1-5	TRBD1	TRBV7-9	NA	CASSPTGTGGGQPQHF	TGTGCCAGCAGCCCGACCGGGACAGGGGGAGGTCAGCCCCAGCATTTT
TRBJ2-6	NA	TRBV19	few	CATRKRTQGANVLTF	TGTGCCACCCGGAAGAGGACTCAGGGGGCCAACGTCCTGACTTTC
TRBJ2-7	NA	TRBV4-1	many	CASSHTTPYEQYF	TGCGCCAGCAGCCACACGACACCTTACGAGCAGTACTTC
TRBJ2-7	NA	TRBV7-8	many	CASSSGPGWAYEQYF	TGTGCCAGCAGCTCCGGGCCAGGTTGGGCCTACGAGCAGTACTTC
TRBJ2-7	TRBD1	TRBV5-1	many	CASSGDRGRRSYEQYF	TGCGCCAGCAGCGGGGACAGGGGGCGGAGATCCTACGAGCAGTACTTC
TRBJ2-5	TRBD2	TRBV10-2	many	CASSSLAGQETQYF	TGCGCCAGCAGTTCCTTAGCGGGCCAAGAGACCCAGTACTTC
TRBJ1-1	NA	TRBV6-5	once	CASRPAGGTEAFF	TGTGCCAGCAGACCTGCGGGGGGAACTGAAGCTTTCTTT
TRBJ1-2	TRBD1	TRBV20-1	NA	CSARKSNTEQGAVGYTF	TGCAGTGCTAGAAAGTCGAACACTGAGCAGGGGGCGGTTGGCTACACCTTC
TRBJ2-7	TRBD1	TRBV6-1	NA	CASSYSAGGEQYF	TGTGCCAGCAGTTACTCGGCAGGGGGCGAGCAGTACTTC
TRBJ1-2	NA	TRBV19	NA	CASRVLQTDGYTF	TGTGCCAGTAGAGTTCTTCAGACGGATGGCTACACCTTC
TRBJ1-1	TRBD1	TRBV9	many	CASSPWDRRNGTEAFF	TGTGCCAGCAGCCCCTGGGACAGACGGAATGGCACTGAAGCTTTCTTT
TRBJ2-7	NA	TRBV7-9	many	CASSSLDGTTYEQYF	TGTGCCAGCAGCTCCCTTGACGGTACGACCTACGAGCAGTACTTC
TRBJ1-6	NA	TRBV12-3/TRBV12-4	many	CATTWGSPLHF	TGTGCCACTACTTGGGGTTCACCCCTCCACTTT
TRBJ1-2	NA	TRBV29-1	many	CSVETYGRVGYTF	TGCAGCGTTGAAACTTATGGTAGGGTTGGCTACACCTTC
TRBJ1-1	NA	TRBV19	many	CASRGRGMNTEAFF	TGTGCCAGCCGAGGCAGGGGTATGAACACTGAAGCTTTCTTT
TRBJ2-2	TRBD2	TRBV6-5	many	CASRLAGVYSGELFF	TGTGCCAGCAGACTAGCGGGAGTTTATAGCGGGGAGCTGTTTTTT
TRBJ2-7	NA	TRBV7-2	few	CASSIGDSVSNYEQYF	TGTGCCAGCAGCATAGGAGACAGCGTTTCGAACTACGAGCAGTACTTC
TRBJ1-5	NA	TRBV20-1	NA	CSARRRGGNQPQHF	TGCAGTGCTAGGCGGCGGGGAGGGAATCAGCCCCAGCATTTT
TRBJ1-1	NA	TRBV13	NA	CASSSWMGTEAFF	TGTGCCAGCAGCTCCTGGATGGGCACTGAAGCTTTCTTT
TRBJ2-7	TRBD2	TRBV6-1	many	CASSPGLAGVRRYF	TGTGCCAGCAGCCCGGGACTAGCGGGAGTCAGGCGGTACTTC
TRBJ2-7	NA	TRBV10-2	NA	CASSARASSEVIEGPQYF	TGTGCCAGTAGCGCCCGGGCCAGCAGTGAAGTCATCGAGGGACCGCAGTACTTC
TRBJ1-5	TRBD1	TRBV7-3	NA	CASSLWDRGETQHF	TGTGCCAGCAGCTTATGGGACAGGGGGGAGACCCAGCATTTT
TRBJ1-1	NA	TRBV7-2	NA	CASSQNRARNTEAFF	TGTGCCAGCAGCCAAAACAGGGCAAGGAACACTGAAGCTTTCTTT
TRBJ1-2	NA	TRBV2	few	CASSLLRGARIGSYGYTF	TGTGCCAGCAGTTTATTGAGGGGGGCGCGGATAGGTAGCTATGGCTACACCTTC
TRBJ2-7	TRBD2	TRBV10-2	NA	CASSQRLAGEGDEQYF	TGCGCCAGCAGCCAGCGACTAGCGGGAGAAGGCGACGAGCAGTACTTC
TRBJ1-1	NA	TRBV5-1	NA	CASSLAGTMDTEAFF	TGCGCCAGCAGCTTGGCCGGCACGATGGACACTGAAGCTTTCTTT
TRBJ2-5	TRBD1	TRBV29-1	NA	CSAADRGGRETQYF	TGCAGCGCTGCGGACAGGGGGGGGAGGGAGACCCAGTACTTC
TRBJ1-5	NA	TRBV29-1	many	CSVEDLGPSNQPQHF	TGCAGCGTTGAAGATCTTGGACCCAGCAATCAGCCCCAGCATTTT
TRBJ1-2	NA	TRBV29-1	NA	CSVDAALGLGYAF	TGCAGCGTTGATGCTGCTTTGGGACTTGGCTACGCCTTC
TRBJ1-4	NA	TRBV5-8	many	CASSRRENEKLFF	TGTGCCAGCAGCCGCCGGGAGAATGAAAAACTGTTTTTT
TRBJ2-7	NA	TRBV7-8	many	CASSSARTRPAYEQYF	TGTGCCAGCAGCTCCGCTAGGACAAGGCCCGCCTACGAGCAGTACTTC
TRBJ1-2	TRBD1	TRBV7-9	many	CASSFRDSPNYGYTF	TGTGCCAGCAGCTTTAGGGACAGCCCTAACTATGGCTACACCTTC
TRBJ1-2	TRBD1	TRBV7-9	many	CASSLVPGQGTYGYTF	TGTGCCAGCAGCTTAGTCCCGGGACAGGGGACCTATGGCTACACCTTC
TRBJ2-7	TRBD2	TRBV10-2	NA	CASTDASGRRSSF	TGCGCCAGCACCGACGCTAGCGGGAGGCGTTCATCCTTC
TRBJ2-7	NA	TRBV2	many	CASSVRGIDEQYF	TGTGCCAGCAGTGTAAGGGGTATAGACGAGCAGTACTTC
TRBJ1-2	TRBD1	TRBV7-9	NA	CASSRTGSEGYTF	TGTGCCAGCAGCCGGACAGGGTCGGAAGGCTACACCTTC
TRBJ1-2	NA	TRBV15	NA	CATSSGGWRTEAF	TGTGCCACCAGCAGTGGGGGCTGGCGCACTGAAGCCTTC
TRBJ1-5	NA	TRBV2	NA	CAGRPSGDNQPQHF	TGTGCCGGCAGACCGAGTGGGGACAATCAGCCCCAGCATTTT
TRBJ2-5	TRBD1	TRBV29-1	few	CSVGGGQGGATQYF	TGCAGCGTTGGAGGGGGACAGGGAGGGGCGACCCAGTACTTC
TRBJ1-3	TRBD1	TRBV7-9	NA	CASSFDRASGNTIYF	TGTGCCAGCAGCTTCGACAGGGCGTCTGGAAACACCATATATTTT
TRBJ1-2	NA	TRBV7-8	NA	CASSLGSGGANYGYTF	TGTGCCAGCAGCTTAGGTTCGGGTGGCGCTAACTATGGCTACACCTTC
TRBJ2-3	TRBD2	TRBV6-1	NA	CASSEASGSSTDTQYF	TGTGCCAGCAGTGAGGCTAGCGGGTCTAGCACAGATACGCAGTATTTT
TRBJ1-5	NA	TRBV15	few	CATSNGEGQPQHF	TGTGCCACCAGCAATGGGGAAGGGCAGCCCCAGCATTTT
TRBJ2-7	TRBD1	TRBV6-1	NA	CATAQGVGERYF	TGTGCCACCGCACAGGGGGTCGGCGAGCGGTACTTC
TRBJ1-2	NA	TRBV24-1	few	CATSVGDGYTF	TGTGCCACCAGTGTAGGGGATGGCTACACCTTC
TRBJ2-7	TRBD2	TRBV19	NA	CASRAGLAGEEQYF	TGTGCCAGCCGTGCGGGACTAGCGGGAGAGGAGCAGTACTTC
TRBJ2-2	TRBD2	TRBV7-3	many	CASSLQSPGLDANTGELFF	TGTGCCAGCAGCTTACAATCACCGGGACTAGATGCGAACACCGGGGAGCTGTTTTTT
TRBJ1-3	TRBD1	TRBV19	many	CAREVGEQGAEGNTIYF	TGTGCCAGAGAGGTTGGAGAACAGGGGGCGGAAGGAAACACCATATATTTT